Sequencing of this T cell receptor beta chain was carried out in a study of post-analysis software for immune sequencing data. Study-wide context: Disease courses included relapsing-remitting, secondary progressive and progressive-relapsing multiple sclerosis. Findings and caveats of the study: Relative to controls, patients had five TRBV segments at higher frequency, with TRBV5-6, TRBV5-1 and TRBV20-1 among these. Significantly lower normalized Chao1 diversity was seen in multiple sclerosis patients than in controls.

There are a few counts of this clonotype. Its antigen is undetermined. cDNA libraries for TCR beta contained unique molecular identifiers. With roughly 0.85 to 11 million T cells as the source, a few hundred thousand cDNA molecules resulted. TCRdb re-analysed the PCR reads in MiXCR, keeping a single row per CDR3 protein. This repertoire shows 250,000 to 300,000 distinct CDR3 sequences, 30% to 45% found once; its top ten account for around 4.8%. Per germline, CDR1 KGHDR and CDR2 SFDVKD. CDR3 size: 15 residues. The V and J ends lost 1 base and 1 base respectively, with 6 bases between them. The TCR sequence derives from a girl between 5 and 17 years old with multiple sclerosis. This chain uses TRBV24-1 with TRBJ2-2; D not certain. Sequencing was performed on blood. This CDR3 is CATSDFRQNTGELFF. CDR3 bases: TGTGCCACCAGTGATTTCCGGCAGAACACCGGGGAGCTGTTTTTT.